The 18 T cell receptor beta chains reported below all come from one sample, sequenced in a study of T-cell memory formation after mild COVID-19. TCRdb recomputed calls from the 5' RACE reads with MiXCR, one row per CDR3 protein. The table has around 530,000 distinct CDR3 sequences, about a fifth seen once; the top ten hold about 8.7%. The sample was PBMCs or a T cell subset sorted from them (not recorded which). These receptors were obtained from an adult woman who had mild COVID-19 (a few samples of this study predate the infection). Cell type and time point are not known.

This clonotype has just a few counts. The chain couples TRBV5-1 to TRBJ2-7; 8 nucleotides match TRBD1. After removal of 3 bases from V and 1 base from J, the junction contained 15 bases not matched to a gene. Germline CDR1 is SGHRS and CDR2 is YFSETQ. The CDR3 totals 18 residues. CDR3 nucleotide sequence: TGCGCCAGCAGCTCGGAACCCCAGGGGGCGTCCCCGTCCTACGAGCAGTACTTC. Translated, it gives CASSSEPQGASPSYEQYF.

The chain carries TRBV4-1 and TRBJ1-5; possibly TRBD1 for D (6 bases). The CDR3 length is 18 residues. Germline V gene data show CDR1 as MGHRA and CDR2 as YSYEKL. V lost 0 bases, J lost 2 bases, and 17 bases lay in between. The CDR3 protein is CASSQEAVWGAGNQPQHF. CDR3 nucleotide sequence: TGCGCCAGCAGCCAAGAGGCGGTATGGGGGGCCGGCAATCAGCCCCAGCATTTT.

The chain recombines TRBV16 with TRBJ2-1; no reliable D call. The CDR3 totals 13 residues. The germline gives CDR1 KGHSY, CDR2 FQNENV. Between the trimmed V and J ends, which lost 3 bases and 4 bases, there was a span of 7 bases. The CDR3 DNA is TGTGCCAGCAGCCAGTGGGCATACAATGAGCAGTTCTTC. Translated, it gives CASSQWAYNEQFF.

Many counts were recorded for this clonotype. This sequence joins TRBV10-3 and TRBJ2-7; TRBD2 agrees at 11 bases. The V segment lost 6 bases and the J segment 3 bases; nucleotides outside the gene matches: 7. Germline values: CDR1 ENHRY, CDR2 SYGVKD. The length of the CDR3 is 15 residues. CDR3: CAIRTELAGVYEQYF. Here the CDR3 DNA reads TGTGCCATCAGGACAGAACTAGCGGGGGTCTACGAGCAGTACTTC.

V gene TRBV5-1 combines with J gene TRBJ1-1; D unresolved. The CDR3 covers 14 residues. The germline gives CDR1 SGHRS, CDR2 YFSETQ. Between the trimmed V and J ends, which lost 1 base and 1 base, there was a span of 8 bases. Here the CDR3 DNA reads TGCGCCAGCAGCTTGAGCCAGCCGAACACTGAAGCTTTCTTT. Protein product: CASSLSQPNTEAFF.

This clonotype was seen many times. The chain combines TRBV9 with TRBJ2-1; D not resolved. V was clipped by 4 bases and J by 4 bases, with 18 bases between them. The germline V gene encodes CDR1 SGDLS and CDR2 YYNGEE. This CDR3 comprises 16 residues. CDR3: CASSLGEQPPYNEQFF. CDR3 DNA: TGTGCCAGCAGCCTAGGAGAACAGCCCCCTTACAATGAGCAGTTCTTC.

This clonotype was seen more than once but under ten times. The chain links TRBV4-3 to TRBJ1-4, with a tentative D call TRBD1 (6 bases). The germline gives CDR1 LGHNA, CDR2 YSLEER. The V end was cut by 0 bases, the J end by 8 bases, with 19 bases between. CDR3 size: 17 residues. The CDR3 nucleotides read TGCGCCAGCAGCCAAGATTGGGGTTTCAACAGGGCGGAAAAACTGTTTTTT. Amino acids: CASSQDWGFNRAEKLFF.

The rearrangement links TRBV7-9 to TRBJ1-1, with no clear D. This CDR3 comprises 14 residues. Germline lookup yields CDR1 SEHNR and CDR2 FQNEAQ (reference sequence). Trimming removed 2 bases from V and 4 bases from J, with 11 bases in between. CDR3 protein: CASSLTGLGTEAFF. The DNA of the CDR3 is TGTGCCAGCAGCTTAACGGGGTTGGGCACTGAAGCTTTCTTT.

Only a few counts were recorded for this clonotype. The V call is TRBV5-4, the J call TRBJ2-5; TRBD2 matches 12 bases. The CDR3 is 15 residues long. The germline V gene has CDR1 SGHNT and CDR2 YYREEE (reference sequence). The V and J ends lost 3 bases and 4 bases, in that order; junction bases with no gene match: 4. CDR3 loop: CASSSLAGGRETQYF. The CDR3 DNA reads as TGTGCCAGCAGCTCTCTAGCGGGGGGGAGAGAGACCCAGTACTTC.

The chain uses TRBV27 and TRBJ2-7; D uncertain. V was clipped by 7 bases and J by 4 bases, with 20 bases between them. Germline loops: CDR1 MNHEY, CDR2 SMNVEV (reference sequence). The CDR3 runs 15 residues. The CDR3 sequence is CASTFEDRRKYEQYF. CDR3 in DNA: TGTGCCAGCACCTTTGAGGATCGGCGAAAATACGAGCAGTACTTC.

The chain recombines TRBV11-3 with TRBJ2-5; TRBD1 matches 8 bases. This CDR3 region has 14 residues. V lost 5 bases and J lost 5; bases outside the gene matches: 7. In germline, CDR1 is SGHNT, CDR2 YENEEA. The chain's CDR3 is CASSARQGRETQYF. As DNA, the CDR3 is TGTGCCAGCAGCGCCCGACAGGGGCGGGAGACCCAGTACTTC.

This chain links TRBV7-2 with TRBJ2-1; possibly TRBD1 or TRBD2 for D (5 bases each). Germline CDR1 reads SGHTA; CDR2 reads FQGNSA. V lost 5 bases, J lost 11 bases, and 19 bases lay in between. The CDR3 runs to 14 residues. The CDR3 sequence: CASSPDYGTRKQFF. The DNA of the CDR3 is TGTGCCAGCAGCCCCGATTACGGGACCAGGAAGCAGTTCTTC.

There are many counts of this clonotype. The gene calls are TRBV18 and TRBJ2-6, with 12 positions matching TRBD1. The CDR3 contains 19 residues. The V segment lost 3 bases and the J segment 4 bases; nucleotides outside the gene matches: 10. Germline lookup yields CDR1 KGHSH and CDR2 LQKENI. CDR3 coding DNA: TGTGCCAGCTCACCGCGGCTGGGACAGGGGGCGGAAGGGGCCAACGTCCTGACTTTC. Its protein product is CASSPRLGQGAEGANVLTF.

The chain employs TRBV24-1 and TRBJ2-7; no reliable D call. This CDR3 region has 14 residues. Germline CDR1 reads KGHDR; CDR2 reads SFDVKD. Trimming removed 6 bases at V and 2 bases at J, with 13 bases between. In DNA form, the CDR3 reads TGTGCCACCAGTCCGTCGACAAGGACCTACGAGCAGTACTTC. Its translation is CATSPSTRTYEQYF.

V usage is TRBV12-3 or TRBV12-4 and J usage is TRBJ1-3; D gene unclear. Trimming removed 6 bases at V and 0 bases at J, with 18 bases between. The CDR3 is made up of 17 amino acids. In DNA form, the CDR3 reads TGTGCCAGCAGGACCGCCGCTGGCTCTCTCTCTGGAAACACCATATATTTT. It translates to CASRTAAGSLSGNTIYF.

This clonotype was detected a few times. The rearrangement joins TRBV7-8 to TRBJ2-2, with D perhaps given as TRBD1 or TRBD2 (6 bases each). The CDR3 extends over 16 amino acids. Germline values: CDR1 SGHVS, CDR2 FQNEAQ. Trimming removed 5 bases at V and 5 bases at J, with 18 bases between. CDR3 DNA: TGTGCCAGCAGCCTTGTCCGGGGGCAGAGGACCGGGGAGCTGTTTTTT. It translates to CASSLVRGQRTGELFF.

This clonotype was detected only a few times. The CDR3 sequence is CASTPSRLRGLPDTQYF. CDR3 bases: TGTGCCAGCACCCCCAGTCGTCTCAGGGGGCTCCCAGATACGCAGTATTTT. The chain couples TRBV7-8 to TRBJ2-3; 8 nucleotides match TRBD1. The CDR3 contains 17 residues. CDR1 SGHVS and CDR2 FQNEAQ come from the germline V gene. After removal of 7 bases from V and 4 bases from J, the junction contained 16 bases not matched to a gene. The full variable domain, completed using reference TRBV7-8 and TRBJ2-3, is GAGVSQSPRYKVAKRGQDVALRCDPISGHVSLFWYQQALGQGPEFLTYFQNEAQLDKSGLPSDRFFAERPEGSVSTLKIQRTQQEDSAVYLCASTPSRLRGLPDTQYFGPGTRLTVL.

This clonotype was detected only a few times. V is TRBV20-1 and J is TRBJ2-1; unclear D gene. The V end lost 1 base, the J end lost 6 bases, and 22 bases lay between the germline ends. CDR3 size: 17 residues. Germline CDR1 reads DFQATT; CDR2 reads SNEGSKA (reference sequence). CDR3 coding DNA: TGCAGTGCTAGAGCTCAAAAAGAGCTAAGGACGGGCAATGAGCAGTTCTTC. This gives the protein CSARAQKELRTGNEQFF.